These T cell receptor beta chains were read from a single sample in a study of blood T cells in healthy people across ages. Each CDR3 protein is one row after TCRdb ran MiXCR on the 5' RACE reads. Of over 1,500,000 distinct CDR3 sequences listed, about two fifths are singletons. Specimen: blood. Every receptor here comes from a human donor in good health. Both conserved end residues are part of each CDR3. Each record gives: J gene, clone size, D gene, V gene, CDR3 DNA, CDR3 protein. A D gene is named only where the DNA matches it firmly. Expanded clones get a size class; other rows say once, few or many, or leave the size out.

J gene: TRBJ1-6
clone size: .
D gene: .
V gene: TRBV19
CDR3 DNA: TGTGCCAGTAGCCGGGGAAGGGACCGGGGTTCACCCCTCCACTTT
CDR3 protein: CASSRGRDRGSPLHF

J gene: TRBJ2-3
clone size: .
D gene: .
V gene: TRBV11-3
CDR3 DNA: TGTGCCAGCAGCTTACAGGACAGCACAGATACGCAGTATTTT
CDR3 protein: CASSLQDSTDTQYF

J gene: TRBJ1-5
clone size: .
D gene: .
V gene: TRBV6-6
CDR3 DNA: TGTGCCACCTCTTGGCAGTCGAATCAGCCCCAGCATTTT
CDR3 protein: CATSWQSNQPQHF

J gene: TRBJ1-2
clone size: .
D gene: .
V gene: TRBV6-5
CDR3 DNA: TGTGCCAGCAGTGCTTGGCCCTACTATGGCTACACCTTC
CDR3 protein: CASSAWPYYGYTF

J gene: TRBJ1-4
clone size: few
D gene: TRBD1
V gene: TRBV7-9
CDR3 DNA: TGTGCCGGCAGCTTTAGGCAGGGGGTGAAGAATGAAAAACTGTTTTTT
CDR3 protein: CAGSFRQGVKNEKLFF

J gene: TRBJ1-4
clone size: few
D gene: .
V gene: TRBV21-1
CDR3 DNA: TGTGCCAGCAGCAATCACTGTACGGACAGGGGGCTTGGGGCTAATGAAAAACTGTTTTTT
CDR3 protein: CASSNHCTDRGLGANEKLFF

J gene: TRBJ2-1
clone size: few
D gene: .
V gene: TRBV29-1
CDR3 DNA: TGCAGCGTTGAAGTGTCGGACAGAGTTACCTACAATGAGCAGTTCTTC
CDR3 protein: CSVEVSDRVTYNEQFF

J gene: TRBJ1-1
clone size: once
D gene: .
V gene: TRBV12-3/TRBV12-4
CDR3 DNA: TGTGCCAGCAGTCAAGCAGGGCAGTTCGGGAACACTGAAGCTTTCTTT
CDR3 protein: CASSQAGQFGNTEAFF

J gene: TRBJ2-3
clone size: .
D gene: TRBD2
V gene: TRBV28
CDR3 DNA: TGTGCCAGCAGTTGGCCGGGACTAGCGGGGAGGAGCACAGATACGCAGTATTTT
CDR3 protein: CASSWPGLAGRSTDTQYF

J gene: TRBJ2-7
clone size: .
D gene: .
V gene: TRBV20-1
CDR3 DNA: TGCAGTGTTAGAGTTGGGAACAACTACGAGCAGTACTTC
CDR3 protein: CSVRVGNNYEQYF

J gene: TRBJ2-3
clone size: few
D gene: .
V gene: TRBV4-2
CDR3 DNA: TGTGCCAGCAGCCAAGAATTCATTGGGCAGAAAAACACAGATACGCAGTATTTT
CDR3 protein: CASSQEFIGQKNTDTQYF

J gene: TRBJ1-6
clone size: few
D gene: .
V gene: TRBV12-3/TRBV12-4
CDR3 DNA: TGTGCCAGCAGCCTAAATCCTGAGAGCAATTCGCCCCTCCACTTT
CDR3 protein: CASSLNPESNSPLHF

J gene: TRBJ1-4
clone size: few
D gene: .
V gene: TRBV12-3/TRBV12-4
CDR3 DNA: TGTGCCAGCAGTTTAATGGGGATTGCAACTAATGAAAAACGGTTTTTT
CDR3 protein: CASSLMGIATNEKRFF

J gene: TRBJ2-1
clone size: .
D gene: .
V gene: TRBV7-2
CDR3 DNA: TGTGCCAGCACCCCCCAACGGGTAGCTACGGGGAATGAGCAGTTCTTC
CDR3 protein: CASTPQRVATGNEQFF

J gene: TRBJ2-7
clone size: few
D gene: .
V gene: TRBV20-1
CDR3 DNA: TGCAGTGCCCCGGTAGCACGGGTTGGCGAGCAGTACTTC
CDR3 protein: CSAPVARVGEQYF

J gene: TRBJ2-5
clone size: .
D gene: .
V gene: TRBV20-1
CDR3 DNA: TGCAGTGCGGGAGCCCGGGGTGAGACCCAGTACTTC
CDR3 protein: CSAGARGETQYF

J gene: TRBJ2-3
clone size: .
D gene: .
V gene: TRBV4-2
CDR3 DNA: TGTGCCAGCAGCCAAGATCCCTCTTCGCGGGTAAGGATAGCAGATACGCAGTATTTT
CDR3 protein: CASSQDPSSRVRIADTQYF

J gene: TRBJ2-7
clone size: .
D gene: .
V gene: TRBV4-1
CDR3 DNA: TGCGCCAGCAGGCAATCAGGGGCGGGGAGCTGCGAGCAGTACTTC
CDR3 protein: CASRQSGAGSCEQYF

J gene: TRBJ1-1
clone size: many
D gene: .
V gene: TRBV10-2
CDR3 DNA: TGCGCCAGCAGTGAGGGCGGGACTGAAGCTTTCTTT
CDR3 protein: CASSEGGTEAFF

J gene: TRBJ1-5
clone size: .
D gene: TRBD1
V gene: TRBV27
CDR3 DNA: TGTGCCAGCAGTCTGATTAGACAGGGACGGCAGTCCCAGCATTTT
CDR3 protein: CASSLIRQGRQSQHF

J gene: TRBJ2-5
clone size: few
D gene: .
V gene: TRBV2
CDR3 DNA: TGTGCCAGCAGTGAGTTCCGGGGGAGCCCCCAAGAGACCCAGTACTTC
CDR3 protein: CASSEFRGSPQETQYF

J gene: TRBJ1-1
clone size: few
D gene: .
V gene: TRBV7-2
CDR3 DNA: TGTGCCAGCAGCTTAGACACAAACAGGGTCTCGGAAGCTTTCTTT
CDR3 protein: CASSLDTNRVSEAFF